These 15 T cell receptor beta chains originate from one sample sequenced in a study of Ad26.COV2.S vaccination and SARS-CoV-2 variants. The method was immunoSEQ multiplex PCR; TCRdb's version includes in-frame clones alone and lacks a portion of them. The table lists roughly 240,000 clones, 85% to 90% of them singletons, with around a tenth in the top ten. Treatment indicated: roughly 18 received Ad26.COV2.S at low or high dose, single or two shots; several received placebo; per-sample allocation not given. Sampling took place 63 days after the first vaccine or placebo injection. This specimen was peripheral blood, taken in a trial of Ad26.COV2.S vaccine versus placebo. The source of these receptors is a person aged 18-65 years who received the Ad26.COV2.S COVID-19 vaccine or a placebo.

The J gene is TRBJ2-7, the V gene TRBV29-1; D might be TRBD1 (5 bases). Trimming left V 4 bases short and J 0 bases short, with 10 bases between. Germline CDR1 is SQVTM and CDR2 is ANQGSEA. The CDR3 is 13 amino acids. In nucleotides, the CDR3 is TGCAGCGTTGCATTGGACAACTCCTACGAGCAGTACTTC. This codes for CSVALDNSYEQYF.

This rearrangement joins TRBV6-5 to TRBJ1-1; D remains unclear. Germline V gene lookup returns CDR1 MNHEY and CDR2 SVGAGI. V was trimmed by 6 bases and J by 0 bases, leaving 11 bases between them. CDR3 length equals 14 residues. DNA for the CDR3: TGTGCCAGCAGGGAGACTCTTTTGAACACTGAAGCTTTCTTT. It yields the protein CASRETLLNTEAFF.

This chain joins TRBV4-2 and TRBJ2-3; D remains ambiguous. The CDR3 length is 15 residues. Germline-derived CDR1 and CDR2 are LGHNA and YNFKEQ. Trimming took off 0 bases at V and 2 bases at J, with 9 bases between the two ends. CDR3 loop: CASSQEGSVTDTQYF. In DNA form, the CDR3 reads TGTGCCAGCAGCCAAGAAGGGTCCGTCACAGATACGCAGTATTTT.

The chain joins TRBV6-5 to TRBJ1-5; D is ambiguous. Trimming stripped 2 bases from V and 0 bases from J, with 5 bases between. The germline V gene has CDR1 MNHEY and CDR2 SVGAGI. This CDR3 is 14 amino acids long. CDR3 DNA: TGTGCCAGCAGTTACGACAATAGCAATCAGCCCCAGCATTTT. It specifies CASSYDNSNQPQHF.

J is TRBJ2-3 and V is TRBV19; the D gene is possibly TRBD1 (6 bases). CDR3 size: 15 residues. Germline assignment: CDR1 LNHDA and CDR2 SQIVND (reference sequence). Trimming cost V 3 bases and J 8 bases, with 18 bases left between them. In DNA form, the CDR3 reads TGTGCCAGTAGTATGGGGGTCACAGGGACCGGTACGCAGTATTTT. Encoded protein: CASSMGVTGTGTQYF.

The chain is built from TRBV30 and TRBJ1-2; 8 bases map to TRBD1. This CDR3 spans 14 amino acids. With 2 bases clipped from V and 2 bases from J, the junction kept 4 bases outside the gene matches. Germline V CDR1 and CDR2: GTSNPN, SVGIG (reference sequence). In DNA form, the CDR3 reads TGTGCCTGGAGTTTGGGACAGGTGAACTATGGCTACACCTTC. Its translation: CAWSLGQVNYGYTF.

The chain couples TRBV27 to TRBJ2-1; D call uncertain. The CDR3 extends over 12 amino acids. The germline CDR1 and CDR2 sequences are MNHEY and SMNVEV (reference sequence). Trimming took 5 bases from V and 1 from J, leaving 3 bases between them. CDR3 DNA: TGTGCCAGCAGTCCGTCCTACAATGAGCAGTTCTTC. Translation: CASSPSYNEQFF.

The J gene is TRBJ2-1, the V gene TRBV5-4, with TRBD1 identical over 9 bases. The CDR3 has 15 residues. CDR1 is SGHNT and CDR2 is YYREEE in the germline V gene (reference sequence). The junction had 9 bases not matched to a gene; V was cut back by 2 bases and J by 9 bases. This CDR3 is CASSFPGTGKGEQFF. Here the CDR3 DNA reads TGTGCCAGCAGCTTCCCCGGGACAGGGAAGGGTGAGCAGTTCTTC.

This chain joins TRBV12-3 or TRBV12-4 and TRBJ2-7; 7 bases line up with TRBD1. The V segment lost 7 bases and the J segment 5 bases; nucleotides outside the gene matches: 5. There are 12 residues in the CDR3. This CDR3 reads CASNRGVNEQYF. The CDR3, as DNA: TGTGCCAGCAACAGGGGTGTCAACGAGCAGTACTTC.

This chain uses TRBV2 with TRBJ2-5; D unresolved. In germline, CDR1 is SNHLY, CDR2 FYNNEI. This CDR3 is 14 amino acids long. V lost 7 bases to trimming and J lost 2 bases, with 14 bases between them. The CDR3 sequence: CASKVRVQQETQYF. CDR3 sequence (DNA): TGTGCCAGCAAGGTTAGGGTCCAGCAAGAGACCCAGTACTTC.

This clone was detected only once. The CDR3 DNA sequence: TGTGCCAGTAGTATTGGACGGTCTCAAGCCAAAAACATTCAGTACTTC. Translated: CASSIGRSQAKNIQYF. V gene TRBV19 combines with J gene TRBJ2-4; D is undetermined. Germline V gene sequence: CDR1 LNHDA, CDR2 SQIVND (reference sequence). This CDR3 contains 16 residues. The V gene lost 3 bases and the J gene lost 0 bases, with 12 bases spanning the gap.

This clone appeared a single time. CDR3 coding DNA: TGTGCCTCTCAGAAGGCAGGGGGTTTCTACGAGCAGTACTTC. Its translation is CASQKAGGFYEQYF. This rearrangement joins TRBV6-5 to TRBJ2-7, with 7 bases fitting TRBD1. CDR1 is MNHEY, CDR2 SVGAGI, per germline. This CDR3 comprises 14 residues. V dropped 11 bases and J dropped 3; count of bases not matched to a gene: 13.

This chain connects TRBV19 to TRBJ1-1, with 7 positions matching TRBD1. Trimming at V came to 3 bases and at J to 0 bases, leaving 1 base not matched to a gene. This CDR3 contains 14 residues. Germline V gene sequence: CDR1 LNHDA, CDR2 SQIVND (reference sequence). CDR3 loop: CASSIDRVNTEAFF. The CDR3 coding sequence is TGTGCCAGTAGTATTGACAGGGTGAACACTGAAGCTTTCTTT.

The chain links TRBV5-1 to TRBJ2-7; 7 bases agree with TRBD1. V was clipped by 4 bases and J by 3 bases; unmatched bases: 4. CDR3 length: 13 amino acids. Per germline, CDR1 SGHRS and CDR2 YFSETQ. The chain's CDR3 is CASSPRDSYEQYF. The CDR3 nucleotides read TGCGCCAGCAGCCCCCGGGACAGCTACGAGCAGTACTTC.

Of note for this clone: A read error may produce the germline difference seen at one junction end. The chain couples TRBV9 to TRBJ2-3, with D perhaps assigned TRBD1 or TRBD2 (7 bases each). CDR1 and CDR2 from the germline V gene are SGDLS and YYNGEE. This CDR3 is 16 amino acids long. The CDR3 reads CPSSVGGGGGTDTQYF. CDR3 DNA: TGTCCCAGCAGCGTCGGGGGAGGGGGCGGGACAGATACGCAGTATTTT.